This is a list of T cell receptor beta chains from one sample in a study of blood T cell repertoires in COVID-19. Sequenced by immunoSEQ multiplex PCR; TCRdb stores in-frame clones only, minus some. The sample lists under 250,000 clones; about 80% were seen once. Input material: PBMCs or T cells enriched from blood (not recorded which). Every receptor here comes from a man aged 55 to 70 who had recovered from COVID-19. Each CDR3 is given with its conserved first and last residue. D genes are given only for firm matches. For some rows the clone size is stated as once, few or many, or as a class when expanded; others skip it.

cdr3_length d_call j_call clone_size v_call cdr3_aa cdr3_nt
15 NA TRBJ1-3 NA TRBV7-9 CASSLSGSNGNTIYF TGTGCCAGCAGCCTCTCAGGGTCCAATGGAAACACCATATATTTT
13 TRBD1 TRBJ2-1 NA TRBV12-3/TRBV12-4 CASSLQGNNEQFF TGTGCCAGCAGTCTACAGGGGAACAATGAGCAGTTCTTC
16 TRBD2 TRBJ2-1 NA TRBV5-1 CASSVQSGGSYNEQFF TGCGCCAGCAGCGTGCAAAGCGGGGGCTCCTACAATGAGCAGTTCTTC
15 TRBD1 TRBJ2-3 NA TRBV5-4 CASSHPDRGADTQYF TGTGCCAGCAGCCACCCAGACAGGGGTGCAGATACGCAGTATTTT
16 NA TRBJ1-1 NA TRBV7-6 CASSLVSPGGNTEAFF TGTGCCAGCAGCTTAGTTAGCCCCGGGGGGAACACTGAAGCTTTCTTT
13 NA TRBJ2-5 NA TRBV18 CASSLQSQETQYF TGTGCCAGCTCACTACAATCGCAAGAGACCCAGTACTTC
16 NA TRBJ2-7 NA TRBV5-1 CASSLGARGSVYEQYF TGCGCCAGCAGCTTGGGAGCTCGGGGGTCTGTCTACGAGCAGTACTTC
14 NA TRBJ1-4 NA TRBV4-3 CASSQDPGREKLFF TGCGCCAGCAGCCAAGACCCGGGTCGGGAAAAACTGTTTTTT
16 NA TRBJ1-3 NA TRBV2 CASSEAAGDSGNTIYF TGTGCCAGCAGTGAAGCGGCAGGGGACTCTGGAAACACCATATATTTT
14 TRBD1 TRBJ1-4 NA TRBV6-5 CASTKAQGDEKLFF TGTGCCAGCACCAAAGCACAGGGGGATGAAAAACTGTTTTTT
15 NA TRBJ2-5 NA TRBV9 CASSPRLAVKETQYF TGTGCCAGCAGCCCCCGGTTGGCGGTAAAAGAGACCCAGTACTTC
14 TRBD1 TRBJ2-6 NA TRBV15 CATSRDRAALVLTF TGTGCCACCAGCAGGGACAGGGCGGCACTCGTCCTGACTTTC
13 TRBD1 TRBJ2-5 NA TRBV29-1 CSVDGTGGETQYF TGCAGCGTGGACGGGACAGGCGGAGAGACCCAGTACTTC
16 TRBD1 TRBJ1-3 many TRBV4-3 CASSQTMDRNGNTIYF TGCGCCAGCAGCCAAACCATGGACAGGAATGGAAACACCATATATTTT
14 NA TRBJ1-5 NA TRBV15 CATSSWDNNQPQHF TGTGCCACCAGCAGCTGGGACAACAATCAGCCCCAGCATTTT
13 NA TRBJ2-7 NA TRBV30 CAWTKGVGYEQYF TGTGCCTGGACGAAGGGGGTGGGCTACGAGCAGTACTTC
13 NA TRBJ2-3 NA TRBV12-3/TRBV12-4 CASTGVSTDTQYF TGTGCCAGCACCGGGGTCTCCACAGATACGCAGTATTTT
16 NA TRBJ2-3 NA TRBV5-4 CASSLGGEVGTDTQYF TGTGCCAGCAGCTTGGGTGGGGAGGTGGGCACAGATACGCAGTATTTT
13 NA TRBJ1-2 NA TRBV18 CASSPRGVDGYTF TGTGCCAGCTCACCCCGGGGGGTTGATGGCTACACCTTC
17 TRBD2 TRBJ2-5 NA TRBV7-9 CASSLLSGGPKGETQYF TGTGCCAGCAGCTTGTTGAGCGGGGGGCCAAAAGGAGAGACCCAGTACTTC
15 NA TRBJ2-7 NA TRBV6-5 CASSYGRGGFYEQYF TGTGCCAGCAGTTACGGTAGGGGAGGTTTCTACGAGCAGTACTTC
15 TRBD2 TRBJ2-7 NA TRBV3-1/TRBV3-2 CASSQGGGLSQEQYF TGTGCCAGCAGCCAAGGCGGGGGGCTAAGTCAGGAGCAGTACTTC
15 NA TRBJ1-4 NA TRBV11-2 CASSSLGSGNEKLFF TGTGCCAGCAGCAGCCTAGGGAGCGGTAATGAAAAACTGTTTTTT
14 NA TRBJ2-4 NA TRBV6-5 CASSQSLDKNIQYF TGTGCCAGCAGTCAGTCCCTAGATAAAAACATTCAGTACTTC
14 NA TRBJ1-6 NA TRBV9 CASSPDALYSPLHF TGTGCCAGCAGCCCCGATGCGTTATATTCACCCCTCCACTTT
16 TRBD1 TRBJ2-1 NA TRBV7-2 CASSLGRQGSYNEQFF TGTGCCAGCAGCTTAGGAAGACAGGGGTCCTACAATGAGCAGTTCTTC
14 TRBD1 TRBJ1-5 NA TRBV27 CASRDRGSNQPQHF TGTGCCAGCAGAGACAGGGGTAGCAATCAGCCCCAGCATTTT
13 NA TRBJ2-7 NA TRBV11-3 CASTNPSSYEQYF TGTGCCAGCACCAACCCCAGCTCCTACGAGCAGTACTTC
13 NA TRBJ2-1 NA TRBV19 CASATVRGNEQFF TGTGCCAGTGCAACGGTTAGGGGCAATGAGCAGTTCTTC
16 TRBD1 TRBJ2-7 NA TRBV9 CASSVRGGGTGAEQYF TGTGCCAGCAGCGTAAGAGGGGGCGGGACAGGGGCCGAGCAGTACTTC
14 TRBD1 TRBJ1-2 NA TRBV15 CATSRDRENYGYTF TGTGCCACCAGTAGGGACAGGGAAAACTATGGCTACACCTTC
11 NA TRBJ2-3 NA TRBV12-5 CASGSRDTQYF TGTGCTAGTGGTTCCCGAGATACGCAGTATTTT
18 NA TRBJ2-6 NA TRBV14 CASSQDQFDRAGANVLTF TGTGCCAGCAGCCAAGACCAGTTTGACAGAGCTGGGGCCAACGTCCTGACTTTC
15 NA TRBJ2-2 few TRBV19 CASSAILFGSGELFF NA
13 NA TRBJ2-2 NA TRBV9 CASSVKNTGELFF TGTGCCAGCAGCGTCAAGAACACCGGGGAGCTGTTTTTT
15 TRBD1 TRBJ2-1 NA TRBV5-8 CASTKTGGTYNEQFF TGTGCCAGCACAAAGACAGGGGGAACCTACAATGAGCAGTTCTTC
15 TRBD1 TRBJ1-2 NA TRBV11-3 CASSLRTGPDSGYTF TGTGCCAGCAGCTTAAGGACAGGGCCGGACTCTGGCTACACCTTC
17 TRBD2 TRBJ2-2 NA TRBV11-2 CASSGPGLAGNTGELFF TGTGCCAGCAGCGGACCGGGACTAGCGGGGAACACCGGGGAGCTGTTTTTT
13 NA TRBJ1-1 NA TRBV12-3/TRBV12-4 CASTSGKMTEAFF TGTGCCAGCACCTCGGGGAAAATGACTGAAGCTTTCTTT
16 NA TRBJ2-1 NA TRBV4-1 CASSQDRRMTYNEQFF TGCGCCAGCAGCCAAGATCGGCGGATGACTTACAATGAGCAGTTCTTC
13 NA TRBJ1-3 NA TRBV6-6 CASRARSGNTIYF TGTGCCAGCAGGGCTCGCTCTGGAAACACCATATATTTT